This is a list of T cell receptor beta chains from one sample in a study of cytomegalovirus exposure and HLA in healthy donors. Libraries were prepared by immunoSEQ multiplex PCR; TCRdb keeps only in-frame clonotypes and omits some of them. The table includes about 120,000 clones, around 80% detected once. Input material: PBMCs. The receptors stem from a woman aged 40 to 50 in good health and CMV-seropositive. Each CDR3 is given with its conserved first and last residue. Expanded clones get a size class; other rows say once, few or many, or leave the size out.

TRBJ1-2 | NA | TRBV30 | CAWSVGQGLSYTF
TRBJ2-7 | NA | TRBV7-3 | CASSATGNEQYF
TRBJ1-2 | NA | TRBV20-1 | CSVGGDYGYTF
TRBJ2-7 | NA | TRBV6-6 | CASSYSGTSGEQYF
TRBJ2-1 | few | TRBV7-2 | CASSPGLAGVEQFF
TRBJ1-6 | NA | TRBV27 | CASATGSSYNSPLHF
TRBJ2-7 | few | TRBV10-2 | CASSKGVAYEQYF
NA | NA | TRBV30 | CAWGTSGLYEQYF
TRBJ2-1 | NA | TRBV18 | CASSQTWGGGSANEQFF
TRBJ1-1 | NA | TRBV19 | CASSARQGMNTEAFF
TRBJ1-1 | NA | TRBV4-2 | CASSPWGRGENTEAFF
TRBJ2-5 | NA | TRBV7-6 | CASSLGPRLAGGQETQYF
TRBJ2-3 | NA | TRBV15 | CATSREQNTGGETDTQYF
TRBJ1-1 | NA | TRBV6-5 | CASSPTGGAEAFF
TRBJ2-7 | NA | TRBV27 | CASSLSRDTEQYF
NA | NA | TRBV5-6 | CASRGGRAQPRSYEQYF
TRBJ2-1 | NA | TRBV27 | CASSLYAGGRGQFF
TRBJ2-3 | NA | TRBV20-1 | CSAKEGLDPYF
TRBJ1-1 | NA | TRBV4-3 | CASSQSLGVGNTEAFF
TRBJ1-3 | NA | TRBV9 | CASSSMTGGNTIYF
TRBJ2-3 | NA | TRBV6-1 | CASNGGLAGPQYF
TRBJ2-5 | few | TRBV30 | CAWSVTLTSGIETQYF
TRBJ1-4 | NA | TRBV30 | CAWSVGVGEKLFF
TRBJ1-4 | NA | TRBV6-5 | CASRGDSEKLFF
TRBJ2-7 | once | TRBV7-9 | CASSLRDFSYEQYF
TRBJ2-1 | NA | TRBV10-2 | CASSEYYANEQFF
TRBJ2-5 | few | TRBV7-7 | CASSPPGVGETQYF
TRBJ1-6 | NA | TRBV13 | CASSNSRANNSPLHF
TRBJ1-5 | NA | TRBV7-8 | CASSSAGGNFQPQHF
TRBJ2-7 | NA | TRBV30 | CACSDSTYEQYF
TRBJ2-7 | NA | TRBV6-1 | CASSTRGQTYEQYF
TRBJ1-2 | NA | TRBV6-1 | CASSVGQGYGYTF
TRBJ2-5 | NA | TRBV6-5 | CASSYVDREETQYF
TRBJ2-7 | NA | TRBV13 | CASSPTGRHYEQYF
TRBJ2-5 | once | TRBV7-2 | CASSLGTSGRPRGEQYF
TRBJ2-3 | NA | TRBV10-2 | CASSEPPGQGFADTQYF
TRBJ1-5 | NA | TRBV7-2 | CASSLVGQINQPQHF
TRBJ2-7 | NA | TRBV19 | CASRREAPSYEQYF
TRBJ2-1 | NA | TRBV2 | CASSANRDSNEQFF
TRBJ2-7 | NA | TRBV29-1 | CSVRGTSGRSAEQYF
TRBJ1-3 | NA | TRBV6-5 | CASSRDSTGNTIYF
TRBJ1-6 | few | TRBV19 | CASRFGQTSPLHF
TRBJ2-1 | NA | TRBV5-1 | CASSWGDRDYNEQFF
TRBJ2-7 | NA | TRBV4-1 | CASSQVVSASASYEQYF
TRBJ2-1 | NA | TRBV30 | CAWSLEGEQFF
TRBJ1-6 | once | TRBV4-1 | CASSQEDLEGSSYNSPLHF
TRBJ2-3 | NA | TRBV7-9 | CASSMRQGTDTQYF